The 26 T cell receptor beta chains presented below share a single source sample, sequenced in a study of T cell repertoires in cytomegalovirus infection. TCRdb used MiXCR to reprocess the reads, holding one entry per CDR3 protein. Of over 300,000 distinct CDR3 sequences listed, around 9.5% were seen once; the top ten hold 4.3%. The sample comprised PBMCs. Receptor source: a human donor in good health (CMV status not recorded). Some clones in this sample may be carry-over from other donors' samples.

The chain uses TRBV3-1 and TRBJ2-5, with TRBD2 matching 13 bases. The CDR3 is 16 amino acids. V dropped 4 bases and J dropped 5; count of bases not matched to a gene: 7. Germline V gives CDR1 LGHDT, CDR2 YNNKEL (reference sequence). CDR3 bases: TGTGCCAGCAGCCGCAGGACTAGCGGGGGCCGGGAGACCCAGTACTTC. This sequence encodes CASSRRTSGGRETQYF.

This clonotype was detected many times. This sequence joins TRBV6-6 and TRBJ1-3, with 10 positions matching TRBD1. The CDR3 spans 18 residues. V was pared by 6 bases and J by 0 bases, with 11 bases of the junction left unmatched. Germline assignment: CDR1 MNHNY and CDR2 SVGAGI (reference sequence). The CDR3 protein is CASRHPGQGGFSGNTIYF. In nucleotides, the CDR3 is TGTGCCAGCAGACACCCTGGACAGGGGGGATTCTCTGGAAACACCATATATTTT.

V is TRBV7-2 and J is TRBJ2-3, with 7 bases lining up with TRBD2. With 5 bases clipped from V and 6 bases from J, the junction kept 11 bases outside the gene matches. This CDR3 is built from 15 residues. The germline V gene encodes CDR1 SGHTA and CDR2 FQGNSA. The CDR3, as DNA: TGTGCCAGCAGCCCTCCGGGCGGGAGATCGGATACGCAGTATTTT. Protein sequence: CASSPPGGRSDTQYF.

This clonotype occurred a few times. The chain employs TRBV12-3 or TRBV12-4 and TRBJ1-2; no reliable D call. The CDR3 consists of 15 residues. Trimming removed 1 base at V and 2 bases at J, with 11 bases between. CDR3 region: CASSLVVTPNYGYTF. DNA for the CDR3: TGTGCCAGCAGTTTAGTTGTGACACCCAACTATGGCTACACCTTC.

Many counts were recorded for this clonotype. The rearrangement uses TRBV6-1 and TRBJ2-3; D call uncertain. CDR3 length: 15 residues. Germline V lookup: CDR1 MNHNS, CDR2 SASEGT. V dropped 7 bases and J dropped 0 bases, with 14 bases sitting between them. DNA for the CDR3: TGTGCCAGCACCCTCAGTTGGAGTAGCACAGATACGCAGTATTTT. Protein: CASTLSWSSTDTQYF.

In regard to this clonotype: This sequence may be a read error, since a much larger clone differs from it by one base. This CDR3 is missing its conserved last phenylalanine or tryptophan, likely due to a read error. This chain connects TRBV6-8 to TRBJ2-7; 8 bases fit TRBD1. Germline loops: CDR1 MNHGY, CDR2 SAAAGT. V gave up 7 bases and J gave up 4 bases; unmatched junction bases: 21. The CDR3 is made up of 18 amino acids. CDR3 protein: CASTPTTSGTGPSYEQYI. Here the CDR3 DNA reads TGTGCCAGCACGCCGACCACCTCCGGGACAGGCCCCTCTTACGAGCAGTACATC.

This clonotype was observed at least ten times. This chain uses TRBV7-3 with TRBJ2-3, with TRBD2 matching 8 bases. Germline CDR1 and CDR2: SGHTA and FQGTGA. The CDR3 has 17 residues. Trimming removed 4 bases from V and 2 bases from J; junction bases left unmatched: 11. This CDR3 reads CASSSRGAGGYTDTQYF. In DNA form, the CDR3 reads TGTGCCAGCAGCTCCCGAGGGGCGGGGGGCTACACAGATACGCAGTATTTT.

This clonotype was observed many times. J is TRBJ1-4 and V is TRBV7-2; 7 bases fit TRBD1. With 4 bases clipped from V and 10 bases from J, the junction kept 9 bases outside the gene matches. This CDR3 region has 14 residues. Per germline, CDR1 SGHTA and CDR2 FQGNSA. CDR3 loop: CASSSDRVAGKLFF. CDR3 nucleotides: TGTGCCAGCAGCTCAGACAGGGTAGCGGGAAAACTGTTTTTT.

The sample holds one count of this clonotype. The chain employs TRBV12-3 or TRBV12-4 and TRBJ1-5; no definite D call. The CDR3 length is 13 residues. V was trimmed by 3 bases and J by 6 bases, leaving 9 bases between them. CDR3 loop: CASSFAESQPQHF. As DNA, the CDR3 is TGTGCCAGCAGTTTCGCAGAGAGTCAGCCCCAGCATTTT.

This clonotype was observed a handful of times. The rearrangement links TRBV11-2 to TRBJ2-7, with 9 nucleotides matching TRBD2. The CDR3 length is 15 residues. Unmatched junction bases numbered 6, after V lost 2 bases and J lost 4 bases. CDR1 is SGHAT, CDR2 FQNNGV, per germline. For the CDR3, the DNA is TGTGCCAGCAGCTTACGACGACTAGCGGAGTACGAGCAGTACTTC. Translating gives CASSLRRLAEYEQYF.

With respect to this clonotype: The conserved closing phenylalanine or tryptophan is absent in this CDR3, likely reflecting a read error. The chain has TRBV19 and TRBJ2-3; weak D call: TRBD1 (6 bases). The V and J ends lost 1 base and 0 bases respectively, with 8 bases between them. Germline loops: CDR1 LNHDA, CDR2 SQIVND (reference sequence). The CDR3 extends over 15 amino acids. The CDR3 region has the DNA TGTGCCAGTAGTATAGGGACAGCTAGCACAGATACGCAGTATTTG. Protein product: CASSIGTASTDTQYL.

The sample holds many counts of this clonotype. This chain links TRBV7-8 with TRBJ2-4, with D maybe TRBD1 (6 bases). CDR1 and CDR2 (germline): SGHVS, FQNEAQ. Trimming shortened V by 3 bases and J by 3 bases, and 21 bases separated the two germline ends. This CDR3 has 18 amino acids. Here the CDR3 reads CASSFPRASQGNKNIQYF. DNA for the CDR3: TGTGCCAGCAGCTTTCCTAGGGCGTCACAGGGAAACAAAAACATTCAGTACTTC.

The chain recombines TRBV20-1 with TRBJ2-3; D not resolved. The V gene lost 0 bases and the J gene lost 4 bases, with 5 bases spanning the gap. CDR1 and CDR2 from the germline V gene are DFQATT and SNEGSKA (reference sequence). The CDR3 runs 12 residues. CDR3 protein: CSARDPPDTQYF. For the CDR3, the DNA is TGCAGTGCTAGAGATCCTCCAGATACGCAGTATTTT.

By share, this clonotype counts as medium-sized. CDR3 in amino acids: CASSLTGSNTGELFF. The CDR3 DNA reads as TGTGCCAGCAGCTTAACAGGATCGAACACCGGGGAGCTGTTTTTT. This sequence joins TRBV7-2 and TRBJ2-2; tentatively, D is TRBD1 (5 bases). V was shortened by 2 bases and J by 0 bases, with 7 bases between the two germline ends. This CDR3 region has 15 residues. The germline CDR1 and CDR2 sequences are SGHTA and FQGNSA.

This clonotype was observed a few times. The chain links TRBV7-6 to TRBJ2-5; 7 bases agree with TRBD1. Germline CDR1 reads SGHVS; CDR2 reads FNYEAQ. The CDR3 totals 14 residues. The J segment lost 5 bases and the V segment lost 8 bases, leaving 11 bases of the junction unmatched. CDR3 sequence: CASLKRGPRETQYF. In DNA, the CDR3 is TGTGCCAGCCTTAAAAGGGGGCCCCGGGAGACCCAGTACTTC.

The table lists this clonotype with many counts. This sequence joins TRBV6-2 or TRBV6-3 and TRBJ2-7; TRBD1 agrees at 7 bases. V shed 6 bases and J 2 bases; nucleotides not matched to a gene: 7. This CDR3 is 14 amino acids long. CDR1 is MNHEY, CDR2 SVGEGT, per germline. CDR3: CASRSQGPAYEQYF. CDR3 sequence (DNA): TGTGCCAGCAGATCACAGGGGCCAGCCTACGAGCAGTACTTC.

The chain carries TRBV19 and TRBJ2-5; no reliable D call. This CDR3 is 13 amino acids long. The germline V gene has CDR1 LNHDA and CDR2 SQIVND (reference sequence). The V end was cut by 5 bases, the J end by 7 bases, with 14 bases between. CDR3 DNA: TGTGCCAGTAGTGTAACTCGGACGGCGACCCAGTACTTC. This sequence encodes CASSVTRTATQYF.

Only a few counts were recorded for this clonotype. This chain connects TRBV12-3 or TRBV12-4 to TRBJ2-6; 7 bases map to TRBD2. V was clipped by 2 bases and J by 2 bases; unmatched bases: 6. The CDR3 runs 17 residues. CDR3 residues: CASSLTSGGAGANVLTF. The DNA for the CDR3 is TGTGCCAGCAGTTTAACGTCGGGGGGAGCTGGGGCCAACGTCCTGACTTTC.

The chain employs TRBV12-3 or TRBV12-4 and TRBJ2-7; D may be TRBD1 (5 bases). The CDR3 sequence is 12 residues long. Trimming cost V 3 bases and J 6 bases, with 9 bases left between them. CDR3 coding DNA: TGTGCCAGCAGTTTTCTGGGGCTCGAGCAGTACTTC. Encoded protein: CASSFLGLEQYF.

The V gene is TRBV20-1, the J gene TRBJ2-5; 14 bases are shared with TRBD2. The CDR3 sequence is 15 residues long. CDR1 is DFQATT and CDR2 is SNEGSKA in the germline V gene (reference sequence). V shed 6 bases, J shed 2 bases, and the junction held 5 bases outside the gene matches. As DNA, the CDR3 is TGCAGTGCCCAACGACTAGCGGGGGGGCAAGAGACCCAGTACTTC. Translated, it gives CSAQRLAGGQETQYF.

V usage is TRBV20-1 and J usage is TRBJ2-3; D call uncertain. Trimming removed 2 bases from V and 4 bases from J, with 7 bases in between. This CDR3 is 12 amino acids long. The germline gives CDR1 DFQATT, CDR2 SNEGSKA (reference sequence). The CDR3 coding sequence is TGCAGTGCTAGACTAGTGTCAGATACGCAGTATTTT. Amino acids: CSARLVSDTQYF.

This rearrangement joins TRBV7-9 to TRBJ1-1; 9 nucleotides agree with TRBD1. The CDR3 consists of 19 residues. J gave up 5 bases and V 5 bases, and 21 bases lay outside the gene matches. Germline CDR1 and CDR2: SEHNR and FQNEAQ (reference sequence). CDR3 loop: CASSRGVRDRESWRTEAFF. The CDR3 coding sequence is TGTGCCAGCAGCAGGGGAGTCCGGGACAGGGAGTCGTGGCGAACTGAAGCTTTCTTT.

There are a few counts of this clonotype. CDR3: CASSLYVGGLNEQFF. The CDR3 nucleotides read TGTGCCAGCAGCTTATATGTAGGGGGCCTCAATGAGCAGTTCTTC. This chain joins TRBV7-3 and TRBJ2-1; the match to TRBD1 covers 7 bases. V shed 2 bases and J 6 bases; nucleotides not matched to a gene: 7. This CDR3 has 15 residues. Germline-derived CDR1 and CDR2 are SGHTA and FQGTGA.

The chain carries TRBV19 and TRBJ2-7, with 7 bases matching TRBD1. V was pared by 9 bases and J by 2 bases, with 4 bases of the junction left unmatched. CDR3 length: 12 amino acids. Germline lookup yields CDR1 LNHDA and CDR2 SQIVND (reference sequence). Here the CDR3 reads CASGTVPYEQYF. The CDR3 DNA sequence: TGTGCCAGCGGGACAGTTCCCTACGAGCAGTACTTC.

This clonotype was observed at least ten times. Here the CDR3 DNA reads TGCAGTGCTGCTCCGACAGTTCTCTTGAGTCAGCCCCAGCATTTT. It codes for CSAAPTVLLSQPQHF. The genes are TRBV20-1 and TRBJ1-5, with D tentatively TRBD1 (5 bases). CDR1 and CDR2 from the germline V gene are DFQATT and SNEGSKA (reference sequence). The CDR3 runs to 15 residues. The ends were cut back, 5 bases at V and 6 bases at J, with 20 bases in the middle.

There are many counts of this clonotype. This rearrangement joins TRBV7-8 to TRBJ2-1, with 7 positions matching TRBD2. V shed 5 bases and J 7 bases; nucleotides not matched to a gene: 11. The CDR3 covers 15 residues. The germline gives CDR1 SGHVS, CDR2 FQNEAQ. In DNA form, the CDR3 reads TGTGCCAGCAGCCCACTTTGGGGGGGGAGAAATGAGCAGTTCTTC. This sequence encodes CASSPLWGGRNEQFF. Supplemented by reference TRBV7-8 and TRBJ2-1, the full variable domain reads GAGVSQSPRYKVAKRGQDVALRCDPISGHVSLFWYQQALGQGPEFLTYFQNEAQLDKSGLPSDRFFAERPEGSVSTLKIQRTQQEDSAVYLCASSPLWGGRNEQFFGPGTRLTVL.